The clone carrying this T cell receptor beta chain has just one count. The record originates from a study of CD8 T cells in Susac syndrome. The multiple sclerosis controls, all treatment-naive patients, had relapsing-remitting disease that was stable or active. With random hexamers, reverse transcription was performed on roughly 0.5 to 1 ug of RNA. Coverage of TCR beta CDR3 amplification by immunoSEQ multiplex PCR extended to 54 Vbeta and 13 Jbeta. TCRdb passed the immunoSEQ multiplex PCR reads through MiXCR, listing each CDR3 protein once. The profile shows hundreds of thousands of distinct CDR3 sequences, 85% of them singletons. Germline V gene data show CDR1 as SEHNR and CDR2 as FQNEAQ (reference sequence). The CDR3 runs to 16 residues. The trim removed 8 bases at V and 8 bases at J, leaving 14 bases unmatched.

This sequence originates from a human donor with multiple sclerosis. This chain connects TRBV7-9 to TRBJ2-1, with TRBD2 identical over 11 bases. The material sequenced was CD8+ T cells from PBMCs. The CDR3 spells CASGSKTSGIADEQFF. The CDR3, as DNA: TGTGCCAGCGGGTCGAAGACTAGCGGGATCGCGGATGAGCAGTTCTTC. Combining the CDR3 with reference TRBV7-9 and TRBJ2-1 gives the whole variable domain DTGVSQNPRHKITKRGQNVTFRCDPISEHNRLYWYRQTLGQGPEFLTYFQNEAQLEKSRLLSDRFSAERPKGSFSTLEIQRTEQGDSAMYLCASGSKTSGIADEQFFGPGTRLTVL.